This T cell receptor beta chain was captured in a study of early T cells in non-severe SARS-CoV-2 infection. TCRdb analysed the 5' RACE reads with MiXCR anew, one entry per CDR3 protein. The sample contains 99,000 or so distinct CDR3 sequences, approximately 15% of which appear only once. This receptor was identified in an adult who was a healthcare worker with PCR-confirmed SARS-CoV-2 infection or an uninfected control (not recorded which). The sequenced sample was whole blood.

Here the CDR3 DNA reads TGTGCAAGTCGGGGGACTAGGGTGGAGCAGTACTTC. It specifies CASRGTRVEQYF. The chain uses TRBV12-2 and TRBJ2-7; the D call of TRBD2 is as the table states it, not checked on the DNA. TRBV12-2 is shown as a pseudogene. CDR3 length equals 12 residues.